This TCR beta chain was recovered during a study of T cell clones after liver transplantation. Study at large: Post-transplant blood was tracked for graft-donor-reactive T cell clones identified in a pre-transplant mixed lymphocyte reaction. Three of eight recipients were HCV-positive; others had non-autoimmune, non-viral indications.

This clone has a single count. Its target is unknown. General study points: These preliminary findings come from unstandardized post-transplant sampling times.

The CDR3 totals 12 residues. Germline assignment: CDR1 LNHDA and CDR2 SQIVND (reference sequence). Deletions cut 10 bases from V and 3 bases from J, with 13 bases between. Measured with immunoSEQ multiplex PCR; TCRdb has only the in-frame clones, and not every one. Here the sample spans about 76,000 clones, 75% to 90% being singletons. The V gene is TRBV19, the J gene TRBJ2-7; D gene unclear. The receptor was derived from a human patient who received a liver transplant. Some T cells may possibly be graft donor cells. This specimen was CD4+ T cells from blood, taken at the 22-month timepoint. The CDR3, as DNA: TGTGCCACCCAGACCCCCCTCTACGAGCAGTACTTC. Its protein is CATQTPLYEQYF.